The clone carrying this T cell receptor (beta chain) showed up many times. J gave up 4 bases and V 3 bases, and 6 bases lay outside the gene matches. Looked up from germline, CDR1 is SGHRS and CDR2 is YFSETQ. This CDR3 has 16 residues. The record originates from a study of T cells in Graves' hyperthyroidism and ophthalmopathy. Regions amplified from RNA transcripts were the TCR beta CDR3 regions. A set of HTBI primers served as the primers for a first-round RT-PCR of the TCR CDR3. One entry per CDR3 protein results from TCRdb running MiXCR on the multiplex PCR reads. The data contain under 650,000 distinct CDR3 sequences, roughly 16% of them singletons.

The receptor was isolated from a woman in her 30s with Graves' hyperthyroidism. The rearrangement links TRBV5-1 to TRBJ2-3; 12 nucleotides match TRBD2. Source material: blood. DNA for the CDR3: TGCGCCAGCAGCTCCGGACTAGCGGGACCCGCAGATACGCAGTATTTT. This gives the protein CASSSGLAGPADTQYF.